This T cell receptor beta chain was found in a study of chemoradiotherapy in HPV16-positive cancers. Per germline, CDR1 SGDLS and CDR2 YYNGEE. The CDR3 has 14 residues. V lost 3 bases to trimming and J lost 1 base, with 10 bases between them. Data came from immunoSEQ multiplex PCR; TCRdb stores just in-frame clones and leaves some out. This sample has roughly 25,000 clones, with roughly 95% found just once. The V call is TRBV9, the J call TRBJ1-1; perhaps TRBD1 as D (5 bases). Sample collection was performed from a patient who underwent chemoradiotherapy. This receptor was identified in a human donor with HPV-associated anogenital cancer. The chain's CDR3 is CASSAGTANTEAFF. CDR3 DNA: TGTGCCAGCAGCGCAGGGACCGCGAACACTGAAGCTTTCTTT.